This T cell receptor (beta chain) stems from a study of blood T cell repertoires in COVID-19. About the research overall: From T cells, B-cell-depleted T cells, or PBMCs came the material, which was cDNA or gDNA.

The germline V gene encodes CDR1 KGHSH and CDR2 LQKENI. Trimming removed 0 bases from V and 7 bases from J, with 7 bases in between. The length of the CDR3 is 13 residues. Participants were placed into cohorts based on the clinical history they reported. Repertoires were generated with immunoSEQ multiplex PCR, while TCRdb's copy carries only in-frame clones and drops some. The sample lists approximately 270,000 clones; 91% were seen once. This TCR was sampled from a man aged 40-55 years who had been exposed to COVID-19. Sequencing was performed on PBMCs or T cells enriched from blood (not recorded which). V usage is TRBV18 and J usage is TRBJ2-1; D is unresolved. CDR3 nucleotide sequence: TGTGCCAGCTCACCACCGTCGGTAAATGAGCAGTTCTTC. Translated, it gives CASSPPSVNEQFF.